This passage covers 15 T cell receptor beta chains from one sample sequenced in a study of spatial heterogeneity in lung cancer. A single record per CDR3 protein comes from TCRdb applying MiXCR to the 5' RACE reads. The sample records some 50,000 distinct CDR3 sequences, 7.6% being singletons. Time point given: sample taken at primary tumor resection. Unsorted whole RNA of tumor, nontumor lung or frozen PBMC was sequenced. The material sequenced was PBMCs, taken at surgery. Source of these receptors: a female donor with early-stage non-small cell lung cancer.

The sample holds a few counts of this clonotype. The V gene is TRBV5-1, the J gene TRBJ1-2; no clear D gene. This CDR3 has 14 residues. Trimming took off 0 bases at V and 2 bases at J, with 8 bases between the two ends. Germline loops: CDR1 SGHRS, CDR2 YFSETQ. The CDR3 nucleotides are TGCGCCAGCAGCTTGGGACACTCAAACTATGGCTACACCTTC. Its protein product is CASSLGHSNYGYTF.

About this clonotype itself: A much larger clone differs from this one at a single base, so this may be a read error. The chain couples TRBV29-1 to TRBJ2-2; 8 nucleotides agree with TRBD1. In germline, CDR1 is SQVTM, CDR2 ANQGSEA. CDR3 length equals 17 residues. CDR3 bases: TGCAGCGTTGAAGGATACCAGGGGGCGGGGTATCCCGGGGGGCTGTTTTTT. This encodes CSVEGYQGAGYPGGLFF.

The CDR3 sequence is CASSRNYPGYNEQFF. CDR3 DNA: TGTGCCAGCAGTCGAAACTACCCCGGGTACAATGAGCAGTTCTTC. The chain uses TRBV14 and TRBJ2-1; unclear D gene. Germline values: CDR1 SGHDN, CDR2 FVKESK. V was cut by 6 bases and J by 4 bases, with 16 bases left in between. The CDR3 runs to 15 residues. Supplemented by reference TRBV14 and TRBJ2-1, the full variable domain reads EAGVTQFPSHSVIEKGQTVTLRCDPISGHDNLYWYRRVMGKEIKFLLHFVKESKQDESGMPNNRFLAERTGGTYSTLKVQPAELEDSGVYFCASSRNYPGYNEQFFGPGTRLTVL.

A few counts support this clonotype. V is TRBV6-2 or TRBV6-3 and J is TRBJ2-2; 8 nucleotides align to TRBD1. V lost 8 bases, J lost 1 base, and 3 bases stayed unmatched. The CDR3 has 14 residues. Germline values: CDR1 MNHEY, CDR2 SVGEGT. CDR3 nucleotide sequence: TGTGCCAGCCTTGGACAGGGGAACACCGGGGAGCTGTTTTTT. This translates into CASLGQGNTGELFF.

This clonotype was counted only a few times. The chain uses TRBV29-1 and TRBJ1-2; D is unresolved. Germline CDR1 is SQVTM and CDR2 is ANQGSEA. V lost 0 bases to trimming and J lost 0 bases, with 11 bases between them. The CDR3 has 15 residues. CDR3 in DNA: TGCAGCGTTGAAGATAGGGCAGTTCCTAACTATGGCTACACCTTC. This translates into CSVEDRAVPNYGYTF.

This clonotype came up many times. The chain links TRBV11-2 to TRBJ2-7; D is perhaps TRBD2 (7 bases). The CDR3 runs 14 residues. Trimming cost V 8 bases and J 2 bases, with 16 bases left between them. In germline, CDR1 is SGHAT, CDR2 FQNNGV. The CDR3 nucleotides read TGTGCCAGCGGAAGGTCGGGGGGCCCCTACGAGCAGTACTTC. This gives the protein CASGRSGGPYEQYF. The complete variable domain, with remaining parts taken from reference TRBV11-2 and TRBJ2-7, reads EAGVAQSPRYKIIEKRQSVAFWCNPISGHATLYWYQQILGQGPKLLIQFQNNGVVDDSQLPKDRFSAERLKGVDSTLKIQPAKLEDSAVYLCASGRSGGPYEQYFGPGTRLTVT.

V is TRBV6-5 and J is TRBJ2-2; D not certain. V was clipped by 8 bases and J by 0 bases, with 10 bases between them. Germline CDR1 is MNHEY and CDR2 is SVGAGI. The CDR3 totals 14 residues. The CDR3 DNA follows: TGTGCCAGCGCTCGCACGGCGAACACCGGGGAGCTGTTTTTT. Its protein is CASARTANTGELFF.

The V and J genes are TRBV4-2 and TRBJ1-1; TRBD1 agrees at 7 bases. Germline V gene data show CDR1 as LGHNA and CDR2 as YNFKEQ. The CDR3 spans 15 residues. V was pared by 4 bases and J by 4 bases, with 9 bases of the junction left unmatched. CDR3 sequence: CASSLWATGSTEAFF. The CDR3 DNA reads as TGTGCCAGCAGCCTATGGGCGACAGGGTCCACTGAAGCTTTCTTT.

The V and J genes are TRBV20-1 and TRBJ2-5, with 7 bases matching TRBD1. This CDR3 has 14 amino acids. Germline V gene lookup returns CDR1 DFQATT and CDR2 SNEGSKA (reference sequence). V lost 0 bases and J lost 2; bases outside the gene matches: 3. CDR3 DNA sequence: TGCAGTGCTAGAGATCCGACAGGGCAAGAGACCCAGTACTTC. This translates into CSARDPTGQETQYF.

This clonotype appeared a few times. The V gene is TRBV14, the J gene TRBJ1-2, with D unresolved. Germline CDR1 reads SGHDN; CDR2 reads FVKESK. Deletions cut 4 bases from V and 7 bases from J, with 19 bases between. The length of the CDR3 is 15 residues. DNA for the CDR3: TGTGCCAGCAGCCCACAACAGACCGTTCTCCGTGGCTACACCTTC. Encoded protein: CASSPQQTVLRGYTF.

The chain's CDR3 is CATSSQGASIGANVLTF. The CDR3 region has the DNA TGTGCCACCAGCAGTCAGGGAGCCTCTATTGGGGCCAACGTCCTGACTTTC. The gene calls are TRBV15 and TRBJ2-6; D possibly uses TRBD1 or TRBD2 (5 bases each). V was pared by 3 bases and J by 3 bases, with 15 bases between. This CDR3 is 17 amino acids long. From germline, CDR1 is LNHNV and CDR2 YYDKDF (reference sequence). Full variable domain (outside the CDR3, taken from reference TRBV15 and TRBJ2-6): DAMVIQNPRYQVTQFGKPVTLSCSQTLNHNVMYWYQQKSSQAPKLLFHYYDKDFNNEADTPDNFQSRRPNTSFCFLDIRSPGLGDTAMYLCATSSQGASIGANVLTFGAGSRLTVL.

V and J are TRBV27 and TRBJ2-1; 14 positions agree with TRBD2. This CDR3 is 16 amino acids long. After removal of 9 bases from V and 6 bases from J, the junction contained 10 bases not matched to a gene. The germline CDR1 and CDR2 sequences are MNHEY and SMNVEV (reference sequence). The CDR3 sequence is CARGRLAGGLGNEQFF. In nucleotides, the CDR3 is TGTGCCAGGGGGAGACTAGCGGGGGGGCTCGGCAATGAGCAGTTCTTC.

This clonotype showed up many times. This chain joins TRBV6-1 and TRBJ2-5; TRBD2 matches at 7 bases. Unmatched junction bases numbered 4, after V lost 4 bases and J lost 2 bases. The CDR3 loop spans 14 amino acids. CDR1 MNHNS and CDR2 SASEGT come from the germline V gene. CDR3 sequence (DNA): TGTGCCAGCAGTGCGGGGAGGGTTCAAGAGACCCAGTACTTC. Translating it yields CASSAGRVQETQYF.

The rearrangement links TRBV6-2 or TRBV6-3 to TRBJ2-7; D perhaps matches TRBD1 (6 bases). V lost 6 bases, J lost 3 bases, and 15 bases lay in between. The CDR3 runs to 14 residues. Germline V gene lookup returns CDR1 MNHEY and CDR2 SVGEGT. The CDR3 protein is CASREPGDIYEQYF. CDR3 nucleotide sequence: TGTGCCAGCAGAGAACCCGGGGACATCTACGAGCAGTACTTC.

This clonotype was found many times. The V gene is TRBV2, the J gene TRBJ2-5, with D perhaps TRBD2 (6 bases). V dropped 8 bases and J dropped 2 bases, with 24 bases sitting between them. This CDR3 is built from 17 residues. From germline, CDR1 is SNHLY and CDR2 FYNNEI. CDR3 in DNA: TGTGCCAGCGGTATCCAAACGCTAGCGAACGGGCAAGAGACCCAGTACTTC. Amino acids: CASGIQTLANGQETQYF.